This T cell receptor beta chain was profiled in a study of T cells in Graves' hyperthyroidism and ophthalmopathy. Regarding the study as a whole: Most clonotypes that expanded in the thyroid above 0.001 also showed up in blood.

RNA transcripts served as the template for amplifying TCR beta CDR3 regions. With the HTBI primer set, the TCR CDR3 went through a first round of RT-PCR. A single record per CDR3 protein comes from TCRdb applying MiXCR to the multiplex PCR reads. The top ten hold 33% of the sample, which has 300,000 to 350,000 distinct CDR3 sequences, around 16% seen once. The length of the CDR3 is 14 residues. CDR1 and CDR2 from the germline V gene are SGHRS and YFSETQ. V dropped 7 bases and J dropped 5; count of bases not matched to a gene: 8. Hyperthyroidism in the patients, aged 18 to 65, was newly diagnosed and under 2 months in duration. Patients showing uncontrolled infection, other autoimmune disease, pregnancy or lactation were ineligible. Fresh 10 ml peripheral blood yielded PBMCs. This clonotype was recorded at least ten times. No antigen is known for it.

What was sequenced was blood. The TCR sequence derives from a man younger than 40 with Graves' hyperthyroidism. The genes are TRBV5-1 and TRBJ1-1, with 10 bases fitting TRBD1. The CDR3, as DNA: TGCGCCAGCGGCCGGGACAGGGGTGGTACTGAAGCTTTCTTT. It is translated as CASGRDRGGTEAFF.